One sample yielded the 9 T cell receptor beta chains listed below, sequenced in a study of blood T cells in healthy people across ages. Together with a sample-barcoded 5' primer, a J-beta primer mix was included in a second PCR lasting about 7 to 11 cycles. TCRdb re-analysed the 5' RACE reads in MiXCR, keeping a single row per CDR3 protein. The sample lists about 400,000 distinct CDR3 sequences; about 55% were seen once. Sequencing used blood. These TCRs come from a man between 60 and 75 years old in good health.

This clonotype was seen more than once but under ten times. This chain links TRBV7-8 with TRBJ1-6; 7 bases match TRBD1. Germline loops: CDR1 SGHVS, CDR2 FQNEAQ. CDR3 size: 15 residues. The junction had 11 bases not matched to a gene; V was cut back by 5 bases and J by 10 bases. In DNA, the CDR3 is TGTGCCAGCAGCCCACGACAGGGCGATGCGTCACCCCTCCACTTT. It codes for CASSPRQGDASPLHF.

This clonotype has only a few counts. The chain carries TRBV20-1 and TRBJ1-4; 9 bases map to TRBD1. V lost 6 bases to trimming and J lost 9 bases; unmatched junction nucleotides: 11. Germline loops: CDR1 DFQATT, CDR2 SNEGSKA (reference sequence). This CDR3 is built from 14 residues. The CDR3 DNA is TGCAGTGCCCTTTGGGGACAGGGAGTGCAAAAACTGTTTTTT. It specifies CSALWGQGVQKLFF.

CDR3 bases: TGTGCCAGCAGCTTAGGGTTGCGGGGAGGGGACATTCAGTACTTC. Its translation: CASSLGLRGGDIQYF. The V call is TRBV7-2, the J call TRBJ2-4; TRBD2 agrees at 7 bases. V lost 1 base to trimming and J lost 8 bases; unmatched junction nucleotides: 8. Germline V gene lookup returns CDR1 SGHTA and CDR2 FQGNSA. The CDR3 sequence is 15 residues long.

The rearrangement uses TRBV4-3 and TRBJ2-1; D not resolved. V lost 8 bases to trimming and J lost 5 bases, with 16 bases between them. Germline CDR1 reads LGHNA; CDR2 reads YSLEER. The CDR3 is 14 residues long. This chain's CDR3 is CASSPSIRHNEQFF. DNA for the CDR3: TGCGCCAGCTCCCCCTCTATAAGACACAATGAGCAGTTCTTC.

The rearrangement links TRBV20-1 to TRBJ2-7, with 11 bases matching TRBD2. The DNA end lines up better with TRBJ2-5; the J call may be wrong. This CDR3 comprises 14 residues. Looked up from germline, CDR1 is DFQATT and CDR2 is SNEGSKA (reference sequence). The DNA of the CDR3 is TGCAGTGGTTGGGCTAGCGGGGGGCGAGAGACCCAGTACTTC. Translation: CSGWASGGRETQYF.

This clonotype occurred a few times. The chain recombines TRBV12-3 or TRBV12-4 with TRBJ2-5, with TRBD2 matching 11 bases. Matching the DNA end better, TRBJ2-7 makes the J call doubtful. The CDR3 consists of 14 residues. The CDR3 region has the DNA TGTGCCAGCACCGTAGCGGGAGGGCCAAACGAGCAGTACTTC. Encoded protein: CASTVAGGPNEQYF.

The chain employs TRBV20-1 and TRBJ2-1; 14 nucleotides line up with TRBD2. The CDR3 has 20 amino acids. Unmatched junction bases numbered 12, after V lost 2 bases and J lost 0 bases. Germline CDR1 reads DFQATT; CDR2 reads SNEGSKA (reference sequence). The CDR3 loop is CSARLDTGLAGALSYNEQFF. DNA for the CDR3: TGCAGTGCTAGATTGGACACGGGACTAGCGGGAGCGCTCTCCTACAATGAGCAGTTCTTC.

The table lists this clonotype with a few counts. The chain employs TRBV5-1 and TRBJ2-6; 11 positions agree with TRBD2. Germline V gene data show CDR1 as SGHRS and CDR2 as YFSETQ. Trimming cost V 2 bases and J 3 bases; bases outside gene matches: 7. This CDR3 is built from 18 residues. CDR3 coding DNA: TGCGCCAGCAGCTTTACTAGCGGGAGTCAGGGTGGGGCCAACGTCCTGACTTTC. Amino acids: CASSFTSGSQGGANVLTF.

There are a few counts of this clonotype. The gene calls are TRBV28 and TRBJ2-3; TRBD2 matches at 8 bases. The J segment lost 6 bases and the V segment lost 6 bases, leaving 11 bases of the junction unmatched. Germline V lookup: CDR1 MDHEN, CDR2 SYDVKM. The CDR3 is 15 residues long. The CDR3 DNA reads as TGTGCCAGCAGCGCAGCCGGCGGGAGGTCGGATACGCAGTATTTT. Its translation is CASSAAGGRSDTQYF.